These 31 T cell receptor beta chains came from one sample sequenced in a study of blood T cell repertoires in COVID-19. The table came from immunoSEQ multiplex PCR; TCRdb's copy has only in-frame clones and leaves some out. The sample holds about 240,000 clones, 75% to 90% seen once. Sequenced sample: PBMCs or T cells enriched from blood (not recorded which). These receptor sequences come from a woman aged 40 to 55 with acute COVID-19.

The chain carries TRBV21-1 and TRBJ1-6; TRBD1, the table's D call, was not compared with the DNA. TRBV21-1 corresponds to a pseudogene. The CDR3 is 15 amino acids. The CDR3 nucleotides are TGTGCCACCAGAAGTGGGGACAGGGGAAGGTCACCCCTCCACTTT. It is translated as CATRSGDRGRSPLHF.

The CDR3 loop is CASSLPPDGGETQYF. In DNA form, the CDR3 reads TGTGCCAGCTCACTCCCCCCGGACGGAGGGGAGACCCAGTACTTC. V is TRBV18 and J is TRBJ2-5, with D maybe TRBD2 (6 bases). Trimming cost V 4 bases and J 5 bases, with 17 bases left between them. The germline V gene encodes CDR1 KGHSH and CDR2 LQKENI. The CDR3 has 15 residues. Full variable domain (rest looked up from reference TRBV18 and TRBJ2-5): NAGVMQNPRHLVRRRGQEARLRCSPMKGHSHVYWYRQLPEEGLKFMVYLQKENIIDESGMPKERFSAEFPKEGPSILRIQQVVRGDSAAYFCASSLPPDGGETQYFGPGTRLLVL.

CDR3 region: CASSYGGANYEQYF. For the CDR3, the DNA is TGTGCCAGCAGCTATGGGGGGGCGAATTACGAGCAGTACTTC. The gene calls are TRBV11-2 and TRBJ2-7, with D possibly matching TRBD2 (7 bases). This CDR3 region has 14 residues. V gave up 4 bases and J gave up 4 bases, with 14 bases separating them. Germline CDR1 is SGHAT and CDR2 is FQNNGV.

The genes are TRBV11-3 and TRBJ2-3; 7 bases are a match to TRBD2. Germline CDR1 is SGHNT and CDR2 is YENEEA. The CDR3 extends over 16 amino acids. The V gene end was trimmed by 2 bases and the J gene end by 4 bases; junction bases not matched to a gene: 9. DNA for the CDR3: TGTGCCAGCAGCTTACCGGGACTTAGCGGGTCAGATACGCAGTATTTT. Amino acid sequence: CASSLPGLSGSDTQYF.

The chain uses TRBV5-5 and TRBJ2-5, with 15 positions matching TRBD2. Germline V gene data show CDR1 as SGHKS and CDR2 as YYEKEE (reference sequence). V gave up 2 bases and J gave up 5 bases; unmatched junction bases: 1. The CDR3 contains 15 residues. CDR3 amino acids: CASSLGLAGGETQYF. In DNA, the CDR3 is TGTGCCAGCAGCTTAGGACTAGCGGGAGGGGAGACCCAGTACTTC.

This sequence joins TRBV9 and TRBJ2-2, with a tentative D call TRBD2 (6 bases). Trimming cost V 2 bases and J 3 bases, with 14 bases left between them. CDR1 is SGDLS, CDR2 YYNGEE, per germline. CDR3 length: 16 amino acids. CDR3 DNA: TGTGCCAGCAGCGTCGTCGGGGGTCCCCACACCGGGGAGCTGTTTTTT. Translated, it gives CASSVVGGPHTGELFF.

The chain has TRBV6-5 and TRBJ1-5; 12 bases map to TRBD1. Germline V CDR1 and CDR2: MNHEY, SVGAGI. The CDR3 contains 15 residues. V was clipped by 9 bases and J by 6 bases; unmatched bases: 9. The CDR3 region has the DNA TGTGCCAGTGGTGCAGGGACAGGGGGCTCTCAGCCCCAGCATTTT. Translated, it gives CASGAGTGGSQPQHF.

This clone has only a few counts. The chain links TRBV11-2 to TRBJ2-1; TRBD1 matches 8 bases. CDR3 length: 15 residues. Germline-derived CDR1 and CDR2 are SGHAT and FQNNGV. Unmatched junction bases numbered 6, after V lost 5 bases and J lost 3 bases. CDR3 sequence (DNA): TGTGCCAGCAGCCCGACAGGGGATAGCTACAATGAGCAGTTCTTC. It yields the protein CASSPTGDSYNEQFF.

CDR3 DNA sequence: TGTGCCAGCTCACCGGAGGTGTCAGGGGCCAACGTCCTGACTTTC. This gives the protein CASSPEVSGANVLTF. The V gene is TRBV18, the J gene TRBJ2-6; D is possibly TRBD2 (5 bases). The CDR3 runs to 15 residues. Germline V gene sequence: CDR1 KGHSH, CDR2 LQKENI. The V and J ends lost 3 bases and 4 bases respectively, with 10 bases between them.

A note on this clone: Different DNA sequences within this sample yield the same CDR3. The rearrangement uses TRBV5-1 and TRBJ2-7, with TRBD1 matching over 7 bases. The CDR3 has 14 amino acids. Germline CDR1 and CDR2: SGHRS and YFSETQ. The junction had 3 bases not matched to a gene; V was cut back by 0 bases and J by 3 bases. CDR3 loop: CASSLGQGVYEQYF. CDR3 DNA: TGCGCCAGCAGCTTGGGACAGGGCGTCTACGAGCAGTACTTC. The full variable domain, its missing parts supplied by reference TRBV5-1 and TRBJ2-7, is KAGVTQTPRYLIKTRGQQVTLSCSPISGHRSVSWYQQTPGQGLQFLFEYFSETQRNKGNFPGRFSGRQFSNSRSEMNVSTLELGDSALYLCASSLGQGVYEQYFGPGTRLTVT.

The V gene is TRBV5-1, the J gene TRBJ1-5; a possible D gene is TRBD1 (6 bases). The CDR3 is 15 residues long. The germline V gene has CDR1 SGHRS and CDR2 YFSETQ. V was shortened by 4 bases and J by 3 bases, with 14 bases between the two germline ends. CDR3 bases: TGCGCCAGCAGCGAAAGTACAGGGAACAATCAGCCCCAGCATTTT. Translation gives CASSESTGNNQPQHF.

The rearrangement joins TRBV5-5 to TRBJ1-1; no definite D call. CDR1 is SGHKS, CDR2 YYEKEE, per germline (reference sequence). The CDR3 runs to 14 residues. With 4 bases removed from V and 6 bases from J, the gap between germline ends came to 16 bases. The CDR3 region is CASSPARDGAEAFF. CDR3 bases: TGTGCCAGCAGCCCTGCAAGAGACGGGGCTGAAGCTTTCTTT.

This clone was seen a single time. V usage is TRBV3-1 (or the pseudogene TRBV3-2) and J usage is TRBJ2-5, with a weak D call TRBD1 (5 bases). V gave up 4 bases and J gave up 6 bases, with 18 bases separating them. Per the germline V gene, CDR1 is LGHDT and CDR2 is YNNKEL (reference sequence). The CDR3 has 15 residues. The CDR3 spells CASSLLGAKEKTQYF. The CDR3 DNA follows: TGTGCCAGCAGCCTTTTAGGGGCGAAGGAGAAGACCCAGTACTTC.

The V gene is TRBV18, the J gene TRBJ1-5; D remains ambiguous. CDR1 KGHSH and CDR2 LQKENI come from the germline V gene. The CDR3 has 16 residues. The V end was cut by 3 bases, the J end by 0 bases, with 12 bases between. CDR3 DNA: TGTGCCAGCTCACCCACTACCACTTATAGCAATCAGCCCCAGCATTTT. Its protein is CASSPTTTYSNQPQHF. Drawing the rest from reference TRBV18 and TRBJ1-5, the complete variable domain is NAGVMQNPRHLVRRRGQEARLRCSPMKGHSHVYWYRQLPEEGLKFMVYLQKENIIDESGMPKERFSAEFPKEGPSILRIQQVVRGDSAAYFCASSPTTTYSNQPQHFGDGTRLSIL.

V is TRBV7-6 and J is TRBJ2-3; TRBD1 is a possible D gene (6 bases). V lost 5 bases to trimming and J lost 0 bases, with 21 bases between them. Germline V lookup: CDR1 SGHVS, CDR2 FNYEAQ. CDR3 length: 18 residues. CDR3 protein: CASSRPSTGRDSTDTQYF. Here the CDR3 DNA reads TGTGCCAGCAGCCGACCGTCTACAGGGAGAGACAGCACAGATACGCAGTATTTT.

This clone came up once. This same CDR3 is encoded by further DNA sequences in the sample. Here the CDR3 reads CASTQGVYEQYF. For the CDR3, the DNA is TGTGCCAGCACCCAAGGGGTATACGAGCAGTACTTC. This rearrangement joins TRBV6-5 to TRBJ2-7; tentative D call: TRBD1 (5 bases). The V gene lost 7 bases and the J gene lost 4 bases, with 11 bases spanning the gap. Germline V gene sequence: CDR1 MNHEY, CDR2 SVGAGI. The CDR3 loop spans 12 amino acids.

This chain links TRBV6-5 with TRBJ2-7, with TRBD2 as a possible D gene (6 bases). The germline V and J ends were trimmed by 3 bases and 4 bases, with 19 bases remaining between them. This CDR3 contains 16 residues. Germline V gene sequence: CDR1 MNHEY, CDR2 SVGAGI. The CDR3: CASSYNQAGLKYEQYF. In DNA form, the CDR3 reads TGTGCCAGCAGTTATAACCAAGCGGGCTTAAAGTACGAGCAGTACTTC.

Many counts were recorded for this clone. The chain links TRBV5-4 to TRBJ1-3, with D maybe TRBD1 (6 bases). Trimming took 4 bases from V and 4 from J, leaving 12 bases between them. The CDR3 covers 14 residues. Germline assignment: CDR1 SGHNT and CDR2 YYREEE (reference sequence). The CDR3 protein is CASSPTGAGNTIYF. The CDR3 DNA follows: TGTGCCAGCAGCCCGACAGGTGCGGGAAACACCATATATTTT. Full variable domain (remainder filled in from reference TRBV5-4 and TRBJ1-3): ETGVTQSPTHLIKTRGQQVTLRCSSQSGHNTVSWYQQALGQGPQFIFQYYREEENGRGNFPPRFSGLQFPNYSSELNVNALELDDSALYLCASSPTGAGNTIYFGEGSWLTVV.

V gene TRBV24-1 combines with J gene TRBJ1-2; D possibly corresponds to TRBD1 (6 bases). This CDR3 region has 14 residues. The germline gives CDR1 KGHDR, CDR2 SFDVKD. The V end lost 2 bases, the J end lost 5 bases, and 11 bases lay between the germline ends. The CDR3 is CATSDSGDVYGYTF. The CDR3 bases are TGTGCCACCAGTGATTCAGGGGACGTGTATGGCTACACCTTC.

The CDR3 DNA follows: TGTGCCAGCAGTGAGGGGCGGAATTCACCCCTCCACTTT. It yields the protein CASSEGRNSPLHF. The chain links TRBV2 to TRBJ1-6, with TRBD1 as a possible D gene (5 bases). V lost 3 bases, J lost 7 bases, and 7 bases lay in between. Germline CDR1 reads SNHLY; CDR2 reads FYNNEI. The CDR3 is made up of 13 amino acids.

CDR3 amino acids: CSARTSGYTSEQFF. CDR3 DNA: TGCAGCGCCAGGACTAGCGGTTATACAAGTGAGCAGTTCTTC. The chain is built from TRBV29-1 and TRBJ2-1, with 10 nucleotides matching TRBD2. CDR1 SQVTM and CDR2 ANQGSEA come from the germline V gene. Trimming took 7 bases from V and 9 from J; bases not matched to a gene: 12. The CDR3 sequence is 14 residues long.

This clone was counted a single time. V is TRBV7-8 and J is TRBJ1-5; D might be TRBD1 (5 bases). The CDR3 is made up of 15 amino acids. CDR1 SGHVS and CDR2 FQNEAQ come from the germline V gene. Trimming took 0 bases from V and 6 from J, leaving 12 bases between them. In nucleotides, the CDR3 is TGTGCCAGCAGCTTAGCTTCGGGGGGTAGTCAGCCCCAGCATTTT. It is translated as CASSLASGGSQPQHF.

This clone was seen a single time. The V call is TRBV6-5, the J call TRBJ1-2, with a weak D call TRBD1 (6 bases). With 7 bases removed from V and 8 bases from J, the gap between germline ends came to 20 bases. This CDR3 is built from 14 residues. Germline CDR1 reads MNHEY; CDR2 reads SVGAGI. The CDR3 loop is CASNLDRIQSGYTF. The CDR3 DNA reads as TGTGCCAGCAACCTAGACAGGATACAAAGCGGCTACACCTTC.

The chain uses TRBV24-1 and TRBJ1-2; D is ambiguous. The germline CDR1 and CDR2 sequences are KGHDR and SFDVKD. The CDR3 runs 14 residues. V lost 3 bases and J lost 0, with 7 bases in between. CDR3 bases: TGTGCCACCAGTGATCGGAGGGCTAACTATGGCTACACCTTC. Protein: CATSDRRANYGYTF.

The chain combines TRBV27 with TRBJ1-6, with 8 bases identical to TRBD1. The germline V gene has CDR1 MNHEY and CDR2 SMNVEV (reference sequence). The CDR3 runs 16 residues. V was pared by 6 bases and J by 5 bases, with 9 bases of the junction left unmatched. In DNA, the CDR3 is TGTGCCAGCAGCTACATGACAGGGGAGGATAATTCACCCCTCCACTTT. Translation: CASSYMTGEDNSPLHF.

The V and J genes are TRBV7-8 and TRBJ2-1; weak D call: TRBD2 (5 bases). V lost 4 bases and J 3 bases, leaving 19 bases between the germline ends. Germline CDR1 SGHVS, CDR2 FQNEAQ. The CDR3 totals 17 residues. The DNA for the CDR3 is TGTGCCAGCAGCTCCCCCGGGGATGGTGAAGGCTACAATGAGCAGTTCTTC. Encoded protein: CASSSPGDGEGYNEQFF.

The chain has TRBV19 and TRBJ1-5; the D is unclear. The CDR3 spans 15 residues. V was trimmed by 1 base and J by 0 bases, leaving 7 bases between them. Germline V gives CDR1 LNHDA, CDR2 SQIVND (reference sequence). The CDR3 coding sequence is TGTGCCAGTAGTATAGGACAACCTAGCAATCAGCCCCAGCATTTT. Translated: CASSIGQPSNQPQHF.

The chain is built from TRBV5-1 and TRBJ2-5, with 9 bases fitting TRBD2. CDR3 length equals 15 residues. Germline-derived CDR1 and CDR2 are SGHRS and YFSETQ. Unmatched junction bases numbered 1, after V lost 1 base and J lost 0 bases. CDR3 in DNA: TGCGCCAGCAGCTTGATAGCGGGAGACCAAGAGACCCAGTACTTC. Amino acids: CASSLIAGDQETQYF. The variable domain in full, completed from reference TRBV5-1 and TRBJ2-5, reads KAGVTQTPRYLIKTRGQQVTLSCSPISGHRSVSWYQQTPGQGLQFLFEYFSETQRNKGNFPGRFSGRQFSNSRSEMNVSTLELGDSALYLCASSLIAGDQETQYFGPGTRLLVL.

The rearrangement uses TRBV5-1 and TRBJ1-4; TRBD1 matches at 9 bases. V trimming: 0 bases; J trimming: 1 base; junction bases outside the gene matches: 7. This CDR3 spans 18 amino acids. Per germline, CDR1 SGHRS and CDR2 YFSETQ. CDR3 loop: CASSLAPLGQGTNEKLFF. The CDR3 DNA is TGCGCCAGCAGCTTGGCCCCCCTGGGACAGGGAACTAATGAAAAACTGTTTTTT.

This clone was counted between two and nine times. The genes are TRBV7-8 and TRBJ1-1; 8 bases agree with TRBD1. Germline CDR1 SGHVS, CDR2 FQNEAQ. The CDR3 runs 15 residues. Trimming at V came to 7 bases and at J to 2 bases, leaving 9 bases not matched to a gene. CDR3 nucleotides: TGTGCCAGCATTGGTCAGGGGGCCTTCAACACTGAAGCTTTCTTT. It specifies CASIGQGAFNTEAFF.

V and J are TRBV9 and TRBJ2-7, with 15 bases that match TRBD2. J was trimmed by 1 base and V by 0 bases; bases with no gene match: 8. CDR1 and CDR2 (germline): SGDLS, YYNGEE. The length of the CDR3 is 19 residues. CDR3 in amino acids: CASSVGHGLAGGPSYEQYF. The CDR3 DNA follows: TGTGCCAGCAGCGTAGGACACGGACTAGCGGGAGGGCCATCCTACGAGCAGTACTTC.